The T cell receptor beta chain described here comes from a study of response to subunit inactivated influenza vaccine. The study, taken as a whole, reports: Each seasonal flu vaccination may recruit only limited new T cells, authors suggested.

With regard to this clonotype: Its specificity is unknown.

This CDR3 has 14 amino acids. The V and J ends lost 5 bases and 5 bases, in that order; junction bases with no gene match: 4. From germline, CDR1 is DFQATT and CDR2 SNEGSKA (reference sequence). TCRdb re-called the RT-PCR reads through MiXCR, storing one row per CDR3 protein. The sample has hundreds of thousands of distinct CDR3 sequences, 15% to 18% seen once. The rearrangement uses TRBV20-1 and TRBJ2-1, with 12 bases lining up with TRBD2. The source material was PBMCs from blood, sampled less than 13 days after vaccination. The sequence came from a man aged 45-65 years who received an inactivated influenza vaccine. CDR3 protein: CSARLAGDHNEQFF. As DNA, the CDR3 is TGCAGTGCTCGACTAGCGGGAGACCACAATGAGCAGTTCTTC.